This T cell receptor (beta chain) was identified during a study of cytomegalovirus exposure and HLA in healthy donors. This clone was picked up a small number of times. This CDR3 contains 16 residues. Looked up from germline, CDR1 is SEHNR and CDR2 is FQNEAQ (reference sequence). V dropped 0 bases and J dropped 4 bases, with 12 bases sitting between them. Generated by immunoSEQ multiplex PCR, the TCRdb table keeps only in-frame clones and is missing some. The data show 100,000 or so clones, with 85% seen just once and roughly 20% held by the top ten. Specimen: PBMCs. The chain links TRBV7-9 to TRBJ2-2; D is possibly TRBD1 (6 bases). The receptor comes from a man younger than 35 in good health and CMV-seropositive. The CDR3 reads CASSLAQTGRTGELFF. The CDR3 DNA is TGTGCCAGCAGCTTAGCCCAGACAGGCCGCACCGGGGAGCTGTTTTTT.